The 9 T cell receptor beta chains in this list originate from one sample, sequenced in a study of blood T cell repertoires in COVID-19. The repertoire was sequenced with immunoSEQ multiplex PCR; TCRdb's copy has only in-frame clones and lacks some. The sample contains fewer than 250,000 clones, around nine tenths of which appear only once. What was sequenced was peripheral blood. These receptors all come from a man in his 60s with acute or convalescent COVID-19.

The V call is TRBV5-1, the J call TRBJ2-5, with TRBD2 identical over 13 bases. The V and J ends lost 4 bases and 6 bases, in that order; junction bases with no gene match: 12. The CDR3 spans 17 residues. Germline CDR1 is SGHRS and CDR2 is YFSETQ. This CDR3 reads CASSPELAGGPSKTQYF. The CDR3 DNA reads TGCGCCAGCAGCCCGGAACTAGCGGGGGGGCCGAGCAAGACCCAGTACTTC.

The J gene is TRBJ2-7, the V gene TRBV19; 7 positions match TRBD1. The V segment lost 5 bases and the J segment 5 bases; nucleotides outside the gene matches: 9. CDR3 length equals 14 residues. Germline V gives CDR1 LNHDA, CDR2 SQIVND (reference sequence). The CDR3 loop is CASSLYRGSDEQYF. DNA of the CDR3: TGTGCCAGTAGTCTCTACAGGGGTAGCGACGAGCAGTACTTC.

V is TRBV18 and J is TRBJ1-4; 8 nucleotides match TRBD1. The CDR3 runs 16 residues. CDR1 and CDR2 (germline): KGHSH, LQKENI. The junction had 9 bases not matched to a gene; V was cut back by 3 bases and J by 6 bases. DNA of the CDR3: TGTGCCAGCTCACCGCCAAGGACAGGGAGGCATGAAAAACTGTTTTTT. As protein: CASSPPRTGRHEKLFF.

This chain connects TRBV2 to TRBJ2-3; the D gene is possibly TRBD1 (6 bases). V lost 6 bases, J lost 4 bases, and 14 bases lay in between. CDR1 is SNHLY, CDR2 FYNNEI, per germline. The CDR3 runs to 14 residues. The chain's CDR3 is CASSGGQNADTQYF. CDR3 DNA sequence: TGTGCCAGCAGCGGAGGACAGAATGCAGATACGCAGTATTTT.

The chain employs TRBV15 and TRBJ1-1, with TRBD1 identical over 12 bases. The germline V gene encodes CDR1 LNHNV and CDR2 YYDKDF (reference sequence). CDR3 length: 15 amino acids. V shed 3 bases, J shed 5 bases, and the junction held 4 bases outside the gene matches. The CDR3 sequence is CATSSGTGGLTEAFF. The CDR3 coding sequence is TGTGCCACCAGCAGCGGGACAGGGGGCCTGACTGAAGCTTTCTTT.

V and J are TRBV10-2 and TRBJ1-1; D possibly corresponds to TRBD1 (6 bases). This CDR3 contains 11 residues. Germline V CDR1 and CDR2: WSHSY, SAAADI. Trimming took off 6 bases at V and 10 bases at J, with 12 bases between the two ends. The CDR3 DNA follows: TGCGCCAGCAGCAAGGGGGGGCCAGCTTTCTTT. It specifies CASSKGGPAFF.

This rearrangement joins TRBV7-6 to TRBJ2-2, with a tentative D call TRBD2 (7 bases). Germline V gene data show CDR1 as SGHVS and CDR2 as FNYEAQ. The CDR3 sequence is 19 residues long. V was cut by 4 bases and J by 1 base, with 22 bases left in between. This chain's CDR3 is CASSWGSRGPTMNTGELFF. As DNA, the CDR3 is TGTGCCAGCAGCTGGGGCTCGCGGGGGCCCACTATGAACACCGGGGAGCTGTTTTTT.

The V gene is TRBV5-1, the J gene TRBJ2-7; 7 positions agree with TRBD1. This CDR3 region has 15 residues. Unmatched junction bases numbered 7, after V lost 4 bases and J lost 0 bases. CDR1 is SGHRS and CDR2 is YFSETQ in the germline V gene. The CDR3 reads CASSPQTGSSYEQYF. CDR3 coding DNA: TGCGCCAGCAGCCCCCAGACAGGGTCCTCCTACGAGCAGTACTTC.

This clone was seen just once. This rearrangement joins TRBV7-9 to TRBJ2-7, with D perhaps TRBD2 (6 bases). CDR1 and CDR2 (germline): SEHNR, FQNEAQ (reference sequence). The CDR3 has 15 amino acids. V was pared by 8 bases and J by 6 bases, with 23 bases between. DNA for the CDR3: TGTGCCAGCCAAGAGGCGGGGAATTCGGTAGGCGAGCAGTACTTC. It translates to CASQEAGNSVGEQYF.